A single TCR beta chain is shown here with its context. Its antigen is undetermined. The sequenced template was cDNA made from the entire isolated RNA. Here immunoSEQ multiplex PCR was the method, and the copy in TCRdb shows in-frame clones only, minus some. Among 95,000 to 150,000 clones, roughly 15% were seen once, and the ten largest hold around 2.5%. All sorted populations exceeded 95% purity. V lost 5 bases to trimming and J lost 6 bases, with 25 bases between them. Germline CDR1 and CDR2: SEHNR and FQNEAQ (reference sequence). This CDR3 is built from 17 residues. This entry belongs to a study of beta chain features in type 1 diabetes. On the study more broadly: Healthy donors, compared against patients, showed similar age, gender and cell yields. Study-level results: Unsettled here was the matter of whether HLA type influences TCRB rearrangement. Compared to healthy donors, patients appeared to have naive, central memory and Treg TCRB repertoires that were more alike. All four CD4+ subsets of Type 1 diabetes patients contained TCRB CDR3s that were moderately but significantly shorter.

The TCR comes from a man in his thirties or forties with type 1 diabetes. Sequencing used central memory CD4+ T cells from blood. V usage is TRBV7-9 and J usage is TRBJ1-2, with D maybe TRBD1 (5 bases). The CDR3 here is CASSPGAAGGNKDGYTF. The CDR3 DNA reads TGTGCCAGCAGCCCTGGGGCTGCCGGGGGAAATAAGGATGGCTACACCTTC.